These 13 T cell receptor beta chains came from one sample sequenced in a study of shared clonotypes between healthy human individuals. Assay: immunoSEQ multiplex PCR; the TCRdb copy retains only in-frame clones and omits some. The sample records about 340,000 clones, more than 60% being singletons. The sequenced material came from memory CD4+ T cells sorted from blood. Subset in this sample: CD45RA-negative fraction. The receptors were gathered from a man under 40 in good health.

This chain uses TRBV9 with TRBJ2-1; TRBD2 aligns across 13 bases. The CDR3 loop spans 15 amino acids. CDR1 and CDR2 from the germline V gene are SGDLS and YYNGEE. The V segment lost 4 bases and the J segment 5 bases; nucleotides outside the gene matches: 3. CDR3: CASSIGLAGDNEQFF. CDR3 DNA: TGTGCCAGCAGCATTGGACTAGCGGGAGACAATGAGCAGTTCTTC.

This chain connects TRBV5-4 to TRBJ2-3; 8 bases are shared with TRBD2. CDR3 length: 18 amino acids. V shed 1 base, J shed 0 bases, and the junction held 10 bases outside the gene matches. CDR1 is SGHNT and CDR2 is YYREEE in the germline V gene (reference sequence). The chain's CDR3 is CASSLYAGGGISTDTQYF. CDR3 nucleotides: TGTGCCAGCAGCTTGTACGCGGGAGGAGGTATTAGCACAGATACGCAGTATTTT. The whole variable domain, remainder taken from reference TRBV5-4 and TRBJ2-3, is ETGVTQSPTHLIKTRGQQVTLRCSSQSGHNTVSWYQQALGQGPQFIFQYYREEENGRGNFPPRFSGLQFPNYSSELNVNALELDDSALYLCASSLYAGGGISTDTQYFGPGTRLTVL.

J is TRBJ2-1 and V is TRBV18; D is uncertain. This CDR3 spans 15 amino acids. From germline, CDR1 is KGHSH and CDR2 LQKENI. The V and J ends lost 4 bases and 6 bases respectively, with 16 bases between them. The CDR3, as DNA: TGTGCCAGCTCACTTGCAGTTTCAGGCCTCAATGAGCAGTTCTTC. It is translated as CASSLAVSGLNEQFF. Looking up the rest from reference TRBV18 and TRBJ2-1 gives the full variable domain: NAGVMQNPRHLVRRRGQEARLRCSPMKGHSHVYWYRQLPEEGLKFMVYLQKENIIDESGMPKERFSAEFPKEGPSILRIQQVVRGDSAAYFCASSLAVSGLNEQFFGPGTRLTVL.

The chain links TRBV11-1 to TRBJ2-2, with 9 bases matching TRBD2. This CDR3 is 15 amino acids long. Germline V CDR1 and CDR2: SGHAT, FQDESV (reference sequence). Trimming took 5 bases from V and 4 from J; bases not matched to a gene: 5. The CDR3 nucleotides read TGTGCCAGCAGCCCCGGGACTAGCCCCACCGGGGAGCTGTTTTTT. Protein sequence: CASSPGTSPTGELFF. Supplemented by reference TRBV11-1 and TRBJ2-2, the full variable domain reads EAEVAQSPRYKITEKSQAVAFWCDPISGHATLYWYRQILGQGPELLVQFQDESVVDDSQLPKDRFSAERLKGVDSTLKIQPAELGDSAMYLCASSPGTSPTGELFFGEGSRLTVL.

The DNA for the CDR3 is TGTGCCACCAGCAGAGCCCCGACTTCCAATGAGCAGTTCTTC. It translates to CATSRAPTSNEQFF. V gene TRBV15 combines with J gene TRBJ2-1; D unresolved. CDR3 length: 14 amino acids. V lost 1 base and J lost 6, with 10 bases in between. Per the germline V gene, CDR1 is LNHNV and CDR2 is YYDKDF (reference sequence).

The V and J genes are TRBV6-5 and TRBJ2-7, with D perhaps TRBD1 (8 bases). The germline V gene encodes CDR1 MNHEY and CDR2 SVGAGI. The CDR3 extends over 15 amino acids. V was shortened by 6 bases and J by 1 base, with 16 bases between the two germline ends. The CDR3 reads CASRPDRGLSYEQYF. CDR3 nucleotides: TGTGCCAGCAGACCCGACAGGGGACTATCCTACGAGCAGTACTTC.

This clone appeared a few times. The chain is built from TRBV18 and TRBJ1-5; D gene uncertain. V lost 2 bases, J lost 6 bases, and 5 bases lay in between. The germline CDR1 and CDR2 sequences are KGHSH and LQKENI. The CDR3 covers 12 residues. Here the CDR3 reads CASSPGIQPQHF. The CDR3 bases are TGTGCCAGCTCACCAGGAATTCAGCCCCAGCATTTT.

The genes are TRBV5-1 and TRBJ2-5; D not resolved. The V end was cut by 0 bases, the J end by 5 bases, with 5 bases between. The germline CDR1 and CDR2 sequences are SGHRS and YFSETQ. This CDR3 region has 12 residues. The CDR3 loop reads CASSLDEETQYF. The CDR3 DNA sequence: TGCGCCAGCAGCTTGGACGAGGAGACCCAGTACTTC.

This chain uses TRBV5-4 with TRBJ2-2; 12 bases map to TRBD2. V lost 4 bases, J lost 4 bases, and 8 bases stayed unmatched. The CDR3 loop spans 17 amino acids. Germline-derived CDR1 and CDR2 are SGHNT and YYREEE (reference sequence). The CDR3 loop is CASSLGLAGGPTGELFF. In DNA form, the CDR3 reads TGTGCCAGCAGCCTGGGGCTAGCGGGAGGGCCCACCGGGGAGCTGTTTTTT.

This clone has more than one count but fewer than ten. The chain uses TRBV19 and TRBJ1-5; D gene unclear. Trimming took 5 bases from V and 3 from J, leaving 17 bases between them. CDR1 is LNHDA and CDR2 is SQIVND in the germline V gene (reference sequence). This CDR3 is built from 16 residues. CDR3 DNA sequence: TGTGCCAGTAGTTTTGGCAGCCGAGTATTCAATCAGCCCCAGCATTTT. Its protein is CASSFGSRVFNQPQHF.

The gene calls are TRBV5-1 and TRBJ2-2, with 7 nucleotides matching TRBD2. This CDR3 is 15 amino acids long. Germline trimming cut 5 bases from V and 4 bases from J; bases unmatched to any gene: 8. Germline CDR1 and CDR2: SGHRS and YFSETQ. The CDR3 coding sequence is TGCGCCAGCAGAGGCGGGAGTAGCTTCACCGGGGAGCTGTTTTTT. Residues: CASRGGSSFTGELFF. The full variable domain, completed using reference TRBV5-1 and TRBJ2-2, is KAGVTQTPRYLIKTRGQQVTLSCSPISGHRSVSWYQQTPGQGLQFLFEYFSETQRNKGNFPGRFSGRQFSNSRSEMNVSTLELGDSALYLCASRGGSSFTGELFFGEGSRLTVL.

The J gene is TRBJ1-3, the V gene TRBV30; D gene unclear. CDR1 and CDR2 from the germline V gene are GTSNPN and SVGIG (reference sequence). The length of the CDR3 is 12 residues. Trimming cost V 1 base and J 4 bases, with 5 bases left between them. The CDR3 spells CAWSDGGNTIYF. In nucleotides, the CDR3 is TGTGCCTGGAGTGACGGAGGAAACACCATATATTTT. The complete variable domain, with remaining parts taken from reference TRBV30 and TRBJ1-3, reads SQTIHQWPATLVQPVGSPLSLECTVEGTSNPNLYWYRQAAGRGLQLLFYSVGIGQISSEVPQNLSASRPQDRQFILSSKKLLLSDSGFYLCAWSDGGNTIYFGEGSWLTVV.

The rearrangement uses TRBV5-1 and TRBJ2-5, with no clear D. Trimming cost V 3 bases and J 1 base, with 10 bases left between them. Germline CDR1 SGHRS, CDR2 YFSETQ. The CDR3 consists of 14 residues. The CDR3 spells CASSSRHLQETQYF. The CDR3 DNA follows: TGCGCCAGCAGCTCCCGACACCTCCAAGAGACCCAGTACTTC.